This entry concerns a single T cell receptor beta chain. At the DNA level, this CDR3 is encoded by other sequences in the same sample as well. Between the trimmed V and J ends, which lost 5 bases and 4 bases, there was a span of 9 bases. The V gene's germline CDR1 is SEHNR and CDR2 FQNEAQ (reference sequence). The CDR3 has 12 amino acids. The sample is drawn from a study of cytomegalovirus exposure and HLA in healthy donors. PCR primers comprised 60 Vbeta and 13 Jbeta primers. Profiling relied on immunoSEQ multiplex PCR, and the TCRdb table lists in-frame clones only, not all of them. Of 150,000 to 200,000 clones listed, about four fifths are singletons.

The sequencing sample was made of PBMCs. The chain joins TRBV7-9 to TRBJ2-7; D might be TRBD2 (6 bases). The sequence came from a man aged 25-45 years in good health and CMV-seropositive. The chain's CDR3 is CASSGTGYEQYF. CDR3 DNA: TGTGCCAGCAGCGGGACTGGATACGAGCAGTACTTC.